This passage covers 30 T cell receptor beta chains from one sample sequenced in a study of post-analysis software for immune sequencing data. What these receptors recognize is not known. General study points: Four to six TRBV segments, including TRBV5-6, TRBV5-1 and TRBV20-1, were more frequent in patients than controls.

cDNA libraries of TCR beta carried unique molecular identifiers. TCRdb recomputed calls from the PCR reads with MiXCR, one row per CDR3 protein. The repertoire holds almost 700,000 distinct CDR3 sequences, with approximately 59% as singletons. The sample was blood. Receptors were obtained from a girl aged 2-9 years with multiple sclerosis.

The chain uses TRBV6-2 or TRBV6-3 and TRBJ2-5, with unresolved D. V dropped 4 bases and J dropped 1 base, with 10 bases sitting between them. Germline CDR1 and CDR2: MNHEY and SVGEGT. This CDR3 is 14 amino acids long. In nucleotides, the CDR3 is TGTGCCAGCAGTTCGCCTAGAACCCAAGAGACCCAGTACTTC. Translating gives CASSSPRTQETQYF.

The genes are TRBV12-3 or TRBV12-4 and TRBJ1-5, with no clear D. The CDR3 contains 14 residues. Trimming pared 1 base from V and 0 bases from J, leaving 4 bases between. CDR3 nucleotides: TGTGCCAGCAGTTTAGAAAGTAGCAATCAGCCCCAGCATTTT. Translation: CASSLESSNQPQHF.

The CDR3 loop reads CASSLASGSPYNEQFF. In DNA, the CDR3 is TGTGCCAGCAGCTTAGCTAGCGGGAGTCCCTACAATGAGCAGTTCTTC. The V and J genes are TRBV7-9 and TRBJ2-1, with 9 nucleotides matching TRBD2. The CDR3 length is 16 residues. CDR1 SEHNR and CDR2 FQNEAQ come from the germline V gene (reference sequence). V lost 0 bases and J lost 2; bases outside the gene matches: 2.

This chain joins TRBV29-1 and TRBJ2-5; 14 nucleotides align to TRBD2. V lost 6 bases, J lost 1 base, and 4 bases stayed unmatched. Germline CDR1 SQVTM, CDR2 ANQGSEA. CDR3 length: 15 amino acids. In nucleotides, the CDR3 is TGCAGCGTGAACGGACTAGCGGGAGGCCAAGAGACCCAGTACTTC. The encoded protein is CSVNGLAGGQETQYF.

This clonotype was observed a single time. The chain recombines TRBV6-2 or TRBV6-3 with TRBJ2-7; no reliable D call. Matching the DNA end better, TRBJ2-5 makes the J call doubtful. Germline V gives CDR1 MNHEY, CDR2 SVGEGT. The CDR3 totals 13 residues. The CDR3 spells CASSAHRRETQYF. The CDR3 nucleotides are TGTGCCAGCAGCGCCCACCGACGAGAGACCCAGTACTTC.

DNA of the CDR3: TGTGCCAGCAGTGAAAGGTGGAGGGACACTGAAGCTTTCTTT. Encoded protein: CASSERWRDTEAFF. The rearrangement uses TRBV6-1 and TRBJ1-1; D not certain. Germline values: CDR1 MNHNS, CDR2 SASEGT. Trimming left V 2 bases short and J 3 bases short, with 10 bases between. The CDR3 consists of 14 residues.

This sequence joins TRBV20-1 and TRBJ1-6; 8 bases align to TRBD1. The germline V gene has CDR1 DFQATT and CDR2 SNEGSKA (reference sequence). CDR3 size: 14 residues. J was trimmed by 9 bases and V by 6 bases; bases with no gene match: 10. The CDR3: CSAPTDRVGSPLHF. As DNA, the CDR3 is TGCAGTGCCCCGACGGACAGGGTGGGTTCACCCCTCCACTTT.

This chain uses TRBV4-2 with TRBJ2-1; 7 bases align to TRBD2. The germline gives CDR1 LGHNA, CDR2 YNFKEQ. V shed 0 bases and J 1 base; nucleotides not matched to a gene: 3. The CDR3 has 16 amino acids. The CDR3 region is CASSQEAGESYNEQFF. The CDR3 region has the DNA TGTGCCAGCAGCCAAGAGGCGGGGGAATCCTACAATGAGCAGTTCTTC.

This clonotype has just one count. The chain joins TRBV29-1 to TRBJ2-1; 9 positions match TRBD2. The length of the CDR3 is 18 residues. Germline V CDR1 and CDR2: SQVTM, ANQGSEA. The V and J ends lost 5 bases and 5 bases, in that order; junction bases with no gene match: 19. The CDR3 nucleotides are TGCAGCGTTCGGGGGGGTGATAGCGGGAGTTTGCCAGACAATGAGCAGTTCTTC. Residues: CSVRGGDSGSLPDNEQFF.

The J gene is TRBJ2-6, the V gene TRBV27; the match to TRBD1 covers 7 bases. V lost 4 bases to trimming and J lost 4 bases; unmatched junction nucleotides: 7. The CDR3 is 16 amino acids. Germline V lookup: CDR1 MNHEY, CDR2 SMNVEV (reference sequence). The CDR3 bases are TGTGCCAGCAGTTCCTACAGGGGAGCGGGGGCCAACGTCCTGACTTTC. This gives the protein CASSSYRGAGANVLTF. Based on the CDR3 plus reference TRBV27 and TRBJ2-6, the full variable domain is EAQVTQNPRYLITVTGKKLTVTCSQNMNHEYMSWYRQDPGLGLRQIYYSMNVEVTDKGDVPEGYKVSRKEKRNFPLILESPSPNQTSLYFCASSSYRGAGANVLTFGAGSRLTVL.

The chain employs TRBV27 and TRBJ2-5; D gene unclear. Per germline, CDR1 MNHEY and CDR2 SMNVEV (reference sequence). The V end was cut by 2 bases, the J end by 5 bases, with 9 bases between. The CDR3 runs to 13 residues. CDR3 amino acids: CASSLSQAETQYF. The CDR3 coding sequence is TGTGCCAGCAGTTTAAGCCAGGCGGAGACCCAGTACTTC.

The chain is built from TRBV12-3 or TRBV12-4 and TRBJ1-6; D call uncertain. The CDR3 length is 13 residues. V was trimmed by 8 bases and J by 7 bases, leaving 12 bases between them. The CDR3 nucleotides are TGTGCCAGCGGGCTGACCGAGAATTCACCCCTCCACTTT. Translation: CASGLTENSPLHF.

The J gene is TRBJ2-5, the V gene TRBV29-1; no definite D call. V was trimmed by 3 bases and J by 0 bases, leaving 5 bases between them. CDR3 length: 12 amino acids. The germline V gene encodes CDR1 SQVTM and CDR2 ANQGSEA. CDR3 DNA sequence: TGCAGCGTTGAGCGGTACCAAGAGACCCAGTACTTC. It codes for CSVERYQETQYF.

The J gene is TRBJ2-1, the V gene TRBV5-1; D possibly corresponds to TRBD2 (5 bases). The CDR3 is made up of 15 amino acids. Germline V gene sequence: CDR1 SGHRS, CDR2 YFSETQ. V gave up 6 bases and J gave up 0 bases, with 13 bases separating them. The CDR3, as DNA: TGCGCCAGCACCCAACTAGGTCTCTCCTACAATGAGCAGTTCTTC. It is translated as CASTQLGLSYNEQFF.

The J gene is TRBJ2-3, the V gene TRBV19; the D gene is possibly TRBD2 (5 bases). Germline loops: CDR1 LNHDA, CDR2 SQIVND (reference sequence). The CDR3 has 14 amino acids. Trimming pared 4 bases from V and 0 bases from J, leaving 8 bases between. CDR3 loop: CASSTGSSTDTQYF. As DNA, the CDR3 is TGTGCCAGTAGTACGGGATCTAGCACAGATACGCAGTATTTT.

A word on this clonotype: At one of its ends the junction is not consistent with the germline gene, which may arise from a read error. This chain connects TRBV12-3 or TRBV12-4 to TRBJ2-1; TRBD2 aligns across 13 bases. This CDR3 is 15 amino acids long. Written as DNA, the CDR3 is TGTGCCTCCGGTGCGACTAGCGGGGGGTACAATGAACAGTTCTTC. This sequence encodes CASGATSGGYNEQFF.

The chain joins TRBV12-3 or TRBV12-4 to TRBJ2-3, with no clear D. Trimming pared 0 bases from V and 1 base from J, leaving 17 bases between. The CDR3 is made up of 18 amino acids. In DNA form, the CDR3 reads TGTGCCAGCAGTTTAGCGACAAGGACGGCGTGGGGCACAGATACGCAGTATTTT. It translates to CASSLATRTAWGTDTQYF.

The chain joins TRBV6-5 to TRBJ1-2; possibly TRBD1 for D (6 bases). V dropped 5 bases and J dropped 3 bases, with 10 bases sitting between them. The CDR3 contains 13 residues. Germline CDR1 and CDR2: MNHEY and SVGAGI. The CDR3 sequence is CASSERGDYGYTF. DNA for the CDR3: TGTGCCAGCAGTGAAAGGGGGGACTATGGCTACACCTTC.

V usage is TRBV11-1 and J usage is TRBJ2-1; perhaps TRBD1 as D (7 bases). Trimming removed 1 base at V and 4 bases at J, with 14 bases between. The CDR3 is made up of 16 amino acids. CDR1 and CDR2 (germline): SGHAT, FQDESV (reference sequence). DNA for the CDR3: TGTGCCAGCAGCTTAGAAGGGGCAGGGGGGTACAATGAGCAGTTCTTC. Translated, it gives CASSLEGAGGYNEQFF.

The chain recombines TRBV6-4 with TRBJ2-1; D is possibly TRBD2 (5 bases). There are 13 residues in the CDR3. Germline assignment: CDR1 MRHNA and CDR2 SNTAGT. V gave up 6 bases and J gave up 8 bases, with 14 bases separating them. CDR3 loop: CASRADVSDEQFF. The CDR3, as DNA: TGTGCCAGCAGGGCGGACGTTAGCGATGAGCAGTTCTTC.

The chain has TRBV5-1 and TRBJ2-5; D not resolved. Germline assignment: CDR1 SGHRS and CDR2 YFSETQ. V lost 1 base, J lost 2 bases, and 9 bases lay in between. The length of the CDR3 is 14 residues. The CDR3 DNA follows: TGCGCCAGCAGCTTGTTCTGGGGACAAGAGACCCAGTACTTC. Its protein product is CASSLFWGQETQYF.

The chain couples TRBV2 to TRBJ2-5; the D call may be TRBD1 or TRBD2 (5 bases each). V dropped 8 bases and J dropped 4 bases, with 14 bases sitting between them. The CDR3 totals 13 residues. Germline V gene sequence: CDR1 SNHLY, CDR2 FYNNEI. In DNA form, the CDR3 reads TGTGCCAGCGTTGGGGGTGTGGGAGAGACCCAGTACTTC. Translating it yields CASVGGVGETQYF.

This clonotype was detected a few times. This chain joins TRBV5-5 and TRBJ2-3, with 12 bases that match TRBD2. After removal of 0 bases from V and 4 bases from J, the junction contained 9 bases not matched to a gene. Germline values: CDR1 SGHKS, CDR2 YYEKEE (reference sequence). This CDR3 contains 18 residues. This CDR3 is CASSLDWRLAGGPDTQYF. DNA for the CDR3: TGTGCCAGCAGCTTGGATTGGCGTCTAGCGGGGGGGCCAGATACGCAGTATTTT. Combining the CDR3 with reference TRBV5-5 and TRBJ2-3 gives the whole variable domain DAGVTQSPTHLIKTRGQQVTLRCSPISGHKSVSWYQQVLGQGPQFIFQYYEKEERGRGNFPDRFSARQFPNYSSELNVNALLLGDSALYLCASSLDWRLAGGPDTQYFGPGTRLTVL.

This chain uses TRBV12-3 or TRBV12-4 with TRBJ2-1, with D hard to call. The CDR3 runs to 13 residues. Trimming pared 6 bases from V and 0 bases from J, leaving 6 bases between. CDR3 in amino acids: CASSARSYNEQFF. DNA of the CDR3: TGTGCCAGCAGCGCCCGCTCCTACAATGAGCAGTTCTTC.

The genes are TRBV13 and TRBJ2-3, with 9 positions matching TRBD2. This CDR3 region has 16 residues. V was clipped by 7 bases and J by 4 bases; unmatched bases: 12. Looked up from germline, CDR1 is PRHDT and CDR2 is FYEKMQ (reference sequence). The CDR3 nucleotides read TGTGCCAGCAACCTAGGGACTAGCTGGATGGCAGATACGCAGTATTTT. Its translation is CASNLGTSWMADTQYF.

The chain has TRBV7-2 and TRBJ2-1; D is uncertain. Germline CDR1 and CDR2: SGHTA and FQGNSA. Trimming cost V 3 bases and J 12 bases, with 12 bases left between them. The CDR3 is made up of 12 amino acids. The CDR3 sequence: CASSFDPLGQFF. Here the CDR3 DNA reads TGTGCCAGCAGCTTCGACCCCCTGGGGCAGTTCTTC. Based on the CDR3 plus reference TRBV7-2 and TRBJ2-1, the full variable domain is GAGVSQSPSNKVTEKGKDVELRCDPISGHTALYWYRQSLGQGLEFLIYFQGNSAPDKSGLPSDRFSAERTGGSVSTLTIQRTQQEDSAVYLCASSFDPLGQFFGPGTRLTVL.

The rearrangement uses TRBV4-2 and TRBJ2-1; tentatively, D is TRBD1 (6 bases). CDR3 size: 15 residues. With 0 bases removed from V and 3 bases from J, the gap between germline ends came to 9 bases. Germline CDR1 LGHNA, CDR2 YNFKEQ. The CDR3 loop is CASSQEGGGYNEQFF. The CDR3 bases are TGTGCCAGCAGCCAAGAAGGGGGTGGCTACAATGAGCAGTTCTTC.

This clonotype was seen more than once but under ten times. The CDR3: CSVPAQETQYF. CDR3 sequence (DNA): TGCAGCGTTCCCGCCCAAGAGACCCAGTACTTC. V is TRBV29-1 and J is TRBJ2-5, with D hard to call. Germline V gives CDR1 SQVTM, CDR2 ANQGSEA. Trimming removed 5 bases from V and 1 base from J, with 5 bases in between. The CDR3 is made up of 11 amino acids.

This clonotype has only a few counts. This chain links TRBV10-3 with TRBJ1-2; 7 bases line up with TRBD1. Germline values: CDR1 ENHRY, CDR2 SYGVKD. CDR3 length: 15 amino acids. V was pared by 1 base and J by 8 bases, with 10 bases of the junction left unmatched. The CDR3 protein is CAISEWLDRVGGYTF. The CDR3 bases are TGTGCCATCAGTGAGTGGCTCGACAGGGTTGGGGGCTACACCTTC.

This clonotype occurred a few times. The chain uses TRBV5-1 and TRBJ2-7, with TRBD2 matching 8 bases. The CDR3 has 15 amino acids. CDR1 and CDR2 from the germline V gene are SGHRS and YFSETQ. The V gene end was trimmed by 1 base and the J gene end by 3 bases; junction bases not matched to a gene: 6. The CDR3 nucleotides read TGCGCCAGCAGCTTGTTTGCGGGGGGAAGCTACGAGCAGTACTTC. Protein sequence: CASSLFAGGSYEQYF.